The following is a T cell receptor beta chain sequence with its context. Clones were read by immunoSEQ multiplex PCR, and TCRdb kept only the in-frame ones, dropping some. The sample includes a few hundred thousand clones, 70% to 90% of them seen just once. Regarding treatment: approximately 18 received Ad26.COV2.S at low or high dose, single or two shots; a few received placebo; per-sample allocation not given. All samples were drawn on day 63, counting from the first vaccine or placebo injection. The individual, an adult aged 18-55 years, was a donor in Boston. SARS-CoV-2 spike from the Wuhan strain was encoded by the vaccine, an Ad26 vector. In germline, CDR1 is GTSNPN, CDR2 SVGIG (reference sequence). CDR3 length: 13 amino acids. V lost 4 bases and J lost 7; bases outside the gene matches: 3. These data come from a study of Ad26.COV2.S vaccination and SARS-CoV-2 variants. Study information: Each vaccinee took Ad26.COV2.S intramuscularly, once or twice 56 days apart.

The clonotype originates from a person between 18 and 59 years old who received the Ad26.COV2.S COVID-19 vaccine or a placebo. The rearrangement joins TRBV30 to TRBJ1-4, with 10 bases aligning to TRBD1. The source was peripheral blood, collected in a trial of Ad26.COV2.S vaccine versus placebo. The DNA for the CDR3 is TGTGCCTGGAAGGGACAGGGGAGTGAAAAACTGTTTTTT. Protein: CAWKGQGSEKLFF.